The next 18 T cell receptor beta chains were all read from a single sample in a study of shared clonotypes between healthy human individuals. Measured with immunoSEQ multiplex PCR; TCRdb has only the in-frame clones, and not every one. The table has some 2,100,000 clones, 90% to 97% seen once. The material sequenced was naive CD4+ T cells sorted from blood. Sample subset: CD45RA+ positively selected. These receptors all come from a man in his late teens or twenties in good health.

V and J are TRBV10-3 and TRBJ1-2; no clear D gene. V lost 5 bases and J lost 0, with 7 bases in between. This CDR3 contains 13 residues. In germline, CDR1 is ENHRY, CDR2 SYGVKD. CDR3 sequence reads: CAISRDSNYGYTF. The CDR3, as DNA: TGTGCCATCAGTCGGGATTCTAACTATGGCTACACCTTC.

This clone occurred once. The chain combines TRBV11-3 with TRBJ1-1, with D possibly matching TRBD1 (5 bases). The germline V gene has CDR1 SGHNT and CDR2 YENEEA. CDR3 length equals 13 residues. V was pared by 3 bases and J by 5 bases, with 10 bases between. CDR3 sequence (DNA): TGTGCCAGCAGCTTCCAGGGTGAGACTGAAGCTTTCTTT. Translation gives CASSFQGETEAFF.

Note on this clone: This sample includes further DNA sequences coding for the same CDR3. The chain links TRBV5-6 to TRBJ1-1; D remains ambiguous. The CDR3 consists of 14 residues. Germline V gene data show CDR1 as SGHDT and CDR2 as YYEEEE. Trimming took 0 bases from V and 1 from J, leaving 7 bases between them. The DNA of the CDR3 is TGTGCCAGCAGCTTGGGTCGGCGGAACACTGAAGCTTTCTTT. Translation: CASSLGRRNTEAFF.

The CDR3 DNA sequence: TGTGCCAGCAGACAGGGGCACTACTATGGCTACACCTTC. The encoded protein is CASRQGHYYGYTF. The gene calls are TRBV6-5 and TRBJ1-2; 7 bases fit TRBD1. This CDR3 spans 13 amino acids. V was pared by 6 bases and J by 3 bases, with 4 bases of the junction left unmatched. The germline CDR1 and CDR2 sequences are MNHEY and SVGAGI.

About this clone itself: This sample includes further DNA sequences coding for the same CDR3. The gene calls are TRBV19 and TRBJ2-3; possibly TRBD2 for D (5 bases). The CDR3 loop spans 13 amino acids. The V and J ends lost 1 base and 3 bases respectively, with 5 bases between them. Germline CDR1 LNHDA, CDR2 SQIVND (reference sequence). CDR3 DNA sequence: TGTGCCAGTAGTATAGGCGGGACAGATACGCAGTATTTT. Its protein is CASSIGGTDTQYF.

With regard to this clone: In the same sample, other DNA sequences code for this CDR3. V is TRBV7-9 and J is TRBJ1-1, with D possibly being TRBD1 (5 bases). The CDR3 sequence is 14 residues long. Germline values: CDR1 SEHNR, CDR2 FQNEAQ (reference sequence). V was pared by 5 bases and J by 3 bases, with 13 bases between. CDR3 in DNA: TGTGCCAGCAGCCCATCCGGGGCCCACACTGAAGCTTTCTTT. It yields the protein CASSPSGAHTEAFF.

The chain combines TRBV7-2 with TRBJ1-4, with D unclear. Germline V lookup: CDR1 SGHTA, CDR2 FQGNSA. Trimming pared 5 bases from V and 2 bases from J, leaving 12 bases between. CDR3 size: 15 residues. The CDR3, as DNA: TGTGCCAGCAGCCCACTTGGAGGGACTAATGAAAAACTGTTTTTT. Its translation is CASSPLGGTNEKLFF.

The rearrangement links TRBV6-5 to TRBJ2-3; D gene ambiguous. Trimming took 6 bases from V and 1 from J, leaving 11 bases between them. CDR1 is MNHEY and CDR2 is SVGAGI in the germline V gene. The CDR3 spans 14 residues. The CDR3 spells CASSGSLGTDTQYF. In DNA form, the CDR3 reads TGTGCCAGCAGCGGGTCCTTAGGCACAGATACGCAGTATTTT.

The chain employs TRBV18 and TRBJ1-2; no clear D. Trimming took off 5 bases at V and 5 bases at J, with 21 bases between the two ends. CDR1 is KGHSH, CDR2 LQKENI, per germline. This CDR3 comprises 16 residues. The CDR3 protein is CASSRPPESGGYGYTF. The CDR3 nucleotides read TGTGCCAGCTCAAGACCACCGGAATCAGGAGGGTATGGCTACACCTTC.

The rearrangement uses TRBV4-2 and TRBJ2-5; D is unresolved. Germline lookup yields CDR1 LGHNA and CDR2 YNFKEQ. The CDR3 has 15 residues. The V end was cut by 4 bases, the J end by 3 bases, with 15 bases between. This CDR3 reads CASSRDPGPKETQYF. As DNA, the CDR3 is TGTGCCAGCAGCCGGGATCCCGGGCCAAAAGAGACCCAGTACTTC.

V is TRBV5-4 and J is TRBJ2-1; 8 bases agree with TRBD2. Germline lookup yields CDR1 SGHNT and CDR2 YYREEE (reference sequence). V dropped 0 bases and J dropped 6; count of bases not matched to a gene: 5. The CDR3 consists of 15 residues. The CDR3 DNA is TGTGCCAGCAGCTTGGACGGGGGGGCTTTCAATGAGCAGTTCTTC. It translates to CASSLDGGAFNEQFF. The whole variable domain, remainder taken from reference TRBV5-4 and TRBJ2-1, is ETGVTQSPTHLIKTRGQQVTLRCSSQSGHNTVSWYQQALGQGPQFIFQYYREEENGRGNFPPRFSGLQFPNYSSELNVNALELDDSALYLCASSLDGGAFNEQFFGPGTRLTVL.

The genes are TRBV18 and TRBJ2-7; D is perhaps TRBD2 (6 bases). Germline assignment: CDR1 KGHSH and CDR2 LQKENI. The CDR3 has 15 amino acids. Trimming stripped 0 bases from V and 5 bases from J, with 14 bases between. The CDR3 loop reads CASSPPGLLGDEQYF. CDR3 coding DNA: TGTGCCAGCTCACCACCGGGACTTCTGGGGGACGAGCAGTACTTC.

This chain connects TRBV5-4 to TRBJ2-7, with TRBD1 matching 9 bases. The junction had 8 bases not matched to a gene; V was cut back by 4 bases and J by 3 bases. From germline, CDR1 is SGHNT and CDR2 YYREEE (reference sequence). This CDR3 has 15 amino acids. CDR3 amino acids: CASSVDPGQGYEQYF. CDR3 nucleotide sequence: TGTGCCAGCAGCGTGGATCCGGGACAGGGCTACGAGCAGTACTTC.

J is TRBJ2-7 and V is TRBV29-1; a weak D match, TRBD2 (6 bases). This CDR3 spans 16 amino acids. V was trimmed by 1 base and J by 3 bases, leaving 19 bases between them. CDR1 is SQVTM, CDR2 ANQGSEA, per germline. The CDR3 region is CSVEAEGATGVYEQYF. The CDR3 DNA reads TGCAGCGTTGAAGCGGAGGGTGCCACGGGGGTCTACGAGCAGTACTTC.

This sequence joins TRBV7-2 and TRBJ2-1; no definite D call. CDR1 and CDR2 from the germline V gene are SGHTA and FQGNSA. This CDR3 has 14 amino acids. V was clipped by 3 bases and J by 5 bases, with 11 bases between them. The CDR3: CASSFRAGDNEQFF. In nucleotides, the CDR3 is TGTGCCAGCAGCTTTCGGGCAGGTGACAATGAGCAGTTCTTC.

This clone has more than one count but fewer than ten. V usage is TRBV2 and J usage is TRBJ1-6; D ambiguous. This CDR3 is built from 12 residues. Trimming left V 5 bases short and J 10 bases short, with 9 bases between. The germline CDR1 and CDR2 sequences are SNHLY and FYNNEI. The CDR3 is CASSSERSPLHF. As DNA, the CDR3 is TGTGCCAGCAGTAGTGAACGATCACCCCTCCACTTT. Full variable domain (rest looked up from reference TRBV2 and TRBJ1-6): EPEVTQTPSHQVTQMGQEVILRCVPISNHLYFYWYRQILGQKVEFLVSFYNNEISEKSEIFDDQFSVERPDGSNFTLKIRSTKLEDSAMYFCASSSERSPLHFGNGTRLTVT.

CDR3 in amino acids: CASSLGQGSFPDTQYF. The CDR3 DNA is TGTGCCAGCAGCTTAGGGCAGGGGAGCTTTCCAGATACGCAGTATTTT. The V gene is TRBV7-2, the J gene TRBJ2-3, with D possibly matching TRBD1 (6 bases). The CDR3 is 16 residues long. Germline loops: CDR1 SGHTA, CDR2 FQGNSA. Trimming took 1 base from V and 4 from J, leaving 15 bases between them.

The V call is TRBV10-2, the J call TRBJ1-5, with a weak D call TRBD1 (6 bases). CDR3 size: 14 residues. Per germline, CDR1 WSHSY and CDR2 SAAADI. Trimming removed 6 bases from V and 6 bases from J, with 15 bases in between. The CDR3 spells CASRPGVASQPQHF. CDR3 bases: TGCGCCAGCAGGCCAGGGGTTGCAAGTCAGCCCCAGCATTTT.